A single sample gave rise to the 13 T cell receptor beta chains below, sequenced in a study of T-cell reconstitution after alpha-beta-depleted transplantation in children. Library preparation (for TCRbeta) was performed with unique molecular identifiers. A single record per CDR3 protein comes from TCRdb applying MiXCR to the PCR reads. The sample comprises about 150,000 distinct CDR3 sequences, around 10% of which are singletons, and approximately 13% rests with the top ten. Material: PBMCs, obtained before TCRalphabeta/CD19-depleted stem cell transplant. These receptors were collected from a boy aged 2 to 9 with acute myeloid leukemia, due to receive a stem cell transplant.

This chain links TRBV12-3 or TRBV12-4 with TRBJ1-3; possibly TRBD1 for D (5 bases). This CDR3 region has 14 residues. The V end lost 7 bases, the J end lost 4 bases, and 14 bases lay between the germline ends. CDR3 in DNA: TGTGCCAGCACCGGGGCGGGGCTCGGAAACACCATATATTTT. This codes for CASTGAGLGNTIYF.

This clonotype was seen at least ten times. This rearrangement joins TRBV20-1 to TRBJ1-5; D perhaps matches TRBD1 (5 bases). V gave up 3 bases and J gave up 4 bases, with 10 bases separating them. Germline V gives CDR1 DFQATT, CDR2 SNEGSKA (reference sequence). CDR3 length: 13 amino acids. The CDR3 region has the DNA TGCAGTGCTAGCGACAGCCTGAATCAGCCCCAGCATTTT. This codes for CSASDSLNQPQHF.

This clonotype came up many times. This chain joins TRBV5-1 and TRBJ2-3; 12 bases are shared with TRBD2. The CDR3 consists of 16 residues. Germline V lookup: CDR1 SGHRS, CDR2 YFSETQ. V trimming: 4 bases; J trimming: 3 bases; junction bases outside the gene matches: 6. This CDR3 reads CASSTRTSGVTDTQYF. As DNA, the CDR3 is TGCGCCAGCAGCACCCGGACTAGCGGGGTAACAGATACGCAGTATTTT.

In this sample, this clonotype turned up many times. The chain's CDR3 is CASSTSTTNEKLFF. As DNA, the CDR3 is TGTGCCAGCAGCACATCTACAACTAATGAAAAACTGTTTTTT. The V gene is TRBV28, the J gene TRBJ1-4, with D unclear. V was trimmed by 6 bases and J by 0 bases, leaving 8 bases between them. The CDR3 spans 14 residues. Looked up from germline, CDR1 is MDHEN and CDR2 is SYDVKM. The variable domain in full, with the rest retrieved from reference TRBV28 and TRBJ1-4, is DVKVTQSSRYLVKRTGEKVFLECVQDMDHENMFWYRQDPGLGLRLIYFSYDVKMKEKGDIPEGYSVSREKKERFSLILESASTNQTSMYLCASSTSTTNEKLFFGSGTQLSVL.

In this sample, this clonotype turned up a few times. The chain combines TRBV7-7 with TRBJ2-5; 11 nucleotides align to TRBD2. CDR1 is SSHAT, CDR2 FNYEAQ, per germline (reference sequence). CDR3 length: 15 residues. The J segment lost 4 bases and the V segment lost 2 bases, leaving 3 bases of the junction unmatched. The CDR3 bases are TGTGCCAGCAGCTTAACTAGCGGGAGATCAGAGACCCAGTACTTC. It is translated as CASSLTSGRSETQYF.

This clonotype showed up many times. V usage is TRBV12-5 and J usage is TRBJ1-2; D gene uncertain. The germline gives CDR1 LGHNT, CDR2 FRNRAP. The CDR3 is 15 residues long. Between the trimmed V and J ends, which lost 6 bases and 4 bases, there was a span of 18 bases. CDR3 loop: CASGREAGVIYGYTF. As DNA, the CDR3 is TGTGCTAGTGGGCGGGAAGCAGGCGTAATCTATGGCTACACCTTC.

This clonotype was seen repeatedly, ten times or more. The rearrangement links TRBV27 to TRBJ2-1, with a tentative D call TRBD1 (5 bases). V shed 4 bases and J shed 0 bases, with 7 bases lying between them. The CDR3 consists of 14 residues. Germline V lookup: CDR1 MNHEY, CDR2 SMNVEV (reference sequence). The CDR3 DNA reads TGTGCCAGCAGTTCCCAGGGCTCCTACAATGAGCAGTTCTTC. Translation gives CASSSQGSYNEQFF.

There are many counts of this clonotype. The chain uses TRBV4-1 and TRBJ2-5, with 9 nucleotides matching TRBD1. The germline CDR1 and CDR2 sequences are MGHRA and YSYEKL. Unmatched junction bases numbered 7, after V lost 2 bases and J lost 3 bases. This CDR3 region has 16 residues. For the CDR3, the DNA is TGCGCCAGCAGCCAACCCAACAGGGGGCCCGAAGAGACCCAGTACTTC. Translated, it gives CASSQPNRGPEETQYF.

This clonotype was seen repeatedly, ten times or more. The rearrangement uses TRBV7-8 and TRBJ2-5; no reliable D call. This CDR3 region has 9 residues. With 5 bases removed from V and 11 bases from J, the gap between germline ends came to 6 bases. The V gene's germline CDR1 is SGHVS and CDR2 FQNEAQ. The CDR3 is CASSPLQYF. DNA for the CDR3: TGTGCCAGCAGCCCTCTTCAGTACTTC.

This clonotype has at least ten counts. The gene calls are TRBV27 and TRBJ2-2, with D perhaps TRBD1 (5 bases). The CDR3 runs 13 residues. Germline V lookup: CDR1 MNHEY, CDR2 SMNVEV (reference sequence). CDR3 DNA: TGTGCGGTCGGCAGGGCGAACACCGGGGAGCTGTTTTTT. It encodes CAVGRANTGELFF.

This clonotype was counted at least ten times. The chain uses TRBV28 and TRBJ2-7, with TRBD1 matching 7 bases. The CDR3 spans 15 residues. Germline V gene lookup returns CDR1 MDHEN and CDR2 SYDVKM. V was pared by 1 base and J by 0 bases, with 3 bases of the junction left unmatched. As DNA, the CDR3 is TGTGCCAGCAGTTTATTAGGGACAGTCTCCTACGAGCAGTACTTC. It encodes CASSLLGTVSYEQYF. Full variable domain (remainder filled in from reference TRBV28 and TRBJ2-7): DVKVTQSSRYLVKRTGEKVFLECVQDMDHENMFWYRQDPGLGLRLIYFSYDVKMKEKGDIPEGYSVSREKKERFSLILESASTNQTSMYLCASSLLGTVSYEQYFGPGTRLTVT.

This clonotype was seen repeatedly, ten times or more. The chain links TRBV5-1 to TRBJ2-3; D gene uncertain. The germline V and J ends were trimmed by 5 bases and 5 bases, with 18 bases remaining between them. The CDR3 extends over 15 amino acids. Germline-derived CDR1 and CDR2 are SGHRS and YFSETQ. CDR3 region: CASRLQAAQKDTQYF. The CDR3 DNA is TGCGCCAGCAGGCTCCAGGCGGCGCAAAAAGATACGCAGTATTTT. The variable domain in full, completed from reference TRBV5-1 and TRBJ2-3, reads KAGVTQTPRYLIKTRGQQVTLSCSPISGHRSVSWYQQTPGQGLQFLFEYFSETQRNKGNFPGRFSGRQFSNSRSEMNVSTLELGDSALYLCASRLQAAQKDTQYFGPGTRLTVL.

There are many counts of this clonotype. V gene TRBV10-2 combines with J gene TRBJ2-1; unclear D gene. Trimming took off 5 bases at V and 8 bases at J, with 13 bases between the two ends. This CDR3 spans 13 amino acids. Germline CDR1 WSHSY, CDR2 SAAADI. CDR3 bases: TGCGCCAGCAGTTTTCGTACATCGTATGAGCAGTTCTTC. Translating gives CASSFRTSYEQFF.